The source of this TCR beta chain is a study of cytomegalovirus exposure and HLA in healthy donors. Regarding the study as a whole: In all likelihood, a cluster of highly shared sequence variants was a sequencing artifact.

Germline V gene sequence: CDR1 LGHNA, CDR2 YNFKEQ. V lost 0 bases to trimming and J lost 3 bases, with 11 bases between them. This CDR3 has 15 residues. This clone was seen a handful of times. Its antigen is unidentified. PCR employed 60 Vbeta and 13 Jbeta primers. Generated by immunoSEQ multiplex PCR, the TCRdb table keeps only in-frame clones and is missing some. This sample yields 120,000 or so clones, of which approximately 15% are seen a single time; over 1.5% belongs to the top ten. This TCR was sampled from a woman in her late teens or twenties in good health and CMV-seronegative. The rearrangement joins TRBV4-2 to TRBJ1-1, with D possibly TRBD1 on 6 matching bases. Sample: PBMCs. This CDR3 reads CASSQDPRQDTEAFF. Written as DNA, the CDR3 is TGTGCCAGCAGCCAAGATCCCAGACAGGACACTGAAGCTTTCTTT.